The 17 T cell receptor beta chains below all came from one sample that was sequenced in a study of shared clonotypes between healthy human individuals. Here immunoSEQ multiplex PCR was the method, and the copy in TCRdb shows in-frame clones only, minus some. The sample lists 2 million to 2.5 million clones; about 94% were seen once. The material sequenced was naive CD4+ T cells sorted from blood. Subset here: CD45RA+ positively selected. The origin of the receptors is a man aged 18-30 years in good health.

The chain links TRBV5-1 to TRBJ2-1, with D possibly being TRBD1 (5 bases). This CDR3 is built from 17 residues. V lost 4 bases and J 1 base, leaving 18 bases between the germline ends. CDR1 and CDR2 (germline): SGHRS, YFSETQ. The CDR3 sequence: CASSGAPSLGSYNEQFF. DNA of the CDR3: TGCGCCAGCAGCGGGGCCCCCTCTCTGGGGTCCTACAATGAGCAGTTCTTC.

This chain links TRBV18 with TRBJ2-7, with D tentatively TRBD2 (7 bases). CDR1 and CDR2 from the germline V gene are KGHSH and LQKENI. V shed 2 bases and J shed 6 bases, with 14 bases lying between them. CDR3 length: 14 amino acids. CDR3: CASSPSGGATEQYF. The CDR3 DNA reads TGTGCCAGCTCACCATCTGGGGGGGCCACCGAGCAGTACTTC.

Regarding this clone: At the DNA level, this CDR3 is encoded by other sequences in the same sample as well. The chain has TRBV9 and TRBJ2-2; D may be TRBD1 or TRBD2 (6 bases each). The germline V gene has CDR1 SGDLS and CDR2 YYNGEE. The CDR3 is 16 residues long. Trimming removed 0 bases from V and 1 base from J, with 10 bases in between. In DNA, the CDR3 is TGTGCCAGCAGCGTAGCTGGGGGGCTGAACACCGGGGAGCTGTTTTTT. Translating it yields CASSVAGGLNTGELFF.

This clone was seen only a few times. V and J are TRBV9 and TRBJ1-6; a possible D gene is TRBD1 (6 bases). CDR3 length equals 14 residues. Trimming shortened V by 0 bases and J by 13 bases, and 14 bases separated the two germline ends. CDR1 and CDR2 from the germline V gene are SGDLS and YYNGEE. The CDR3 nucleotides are TGTGCCAGCAGCGTAGAGGCAGGGGCATATCCCCTCCACTTT. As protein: CASSVEAGAYPLHF.

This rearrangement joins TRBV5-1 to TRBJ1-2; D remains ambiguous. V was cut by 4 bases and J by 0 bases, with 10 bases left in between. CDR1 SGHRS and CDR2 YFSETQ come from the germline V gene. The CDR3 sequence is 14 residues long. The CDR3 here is CASSPDGANYGYTF. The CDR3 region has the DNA TGCGCCAGCAGCCCGGACGGAGCTAACTATGGCTACACCTTC.

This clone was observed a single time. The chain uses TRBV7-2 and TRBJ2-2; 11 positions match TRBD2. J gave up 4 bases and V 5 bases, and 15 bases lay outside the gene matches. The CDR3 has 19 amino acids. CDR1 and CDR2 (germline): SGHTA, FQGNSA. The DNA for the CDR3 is TGTGCCAGCAGCCGGAGAGGGGGTGATAGCGGGAGGGGCACCGGGGAGCTGTTTTTT. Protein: CASSRRGGDSGRGTGELFF.

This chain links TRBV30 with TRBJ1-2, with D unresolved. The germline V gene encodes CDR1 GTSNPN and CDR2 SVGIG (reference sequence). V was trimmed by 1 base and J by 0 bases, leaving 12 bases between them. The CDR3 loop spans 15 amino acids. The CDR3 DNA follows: TGTGCCTGGAGTGATACAGACGCAGCTAACTATGGCTACACCTTC. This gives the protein CAWSDTDAANYGYTF.

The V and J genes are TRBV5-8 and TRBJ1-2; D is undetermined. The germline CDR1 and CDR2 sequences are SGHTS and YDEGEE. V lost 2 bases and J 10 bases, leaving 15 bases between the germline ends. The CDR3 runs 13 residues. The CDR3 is CASSLTVKWDYTF. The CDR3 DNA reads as TGTGCCAGCAGCTTAACCGTGAAGTGGGACTACACCTTC.

CDR3 in amino acids: CASSGSGANVLTF. The CDR3 DNA reads TGTGCCAGCAGTGGGTCTGGGGCCAACGTCCTGACTTTC. The rearrangement uses TRBV28 and TRBJ2-6; D gene ambiguous. Germline-derived CDR1 and CDR2 are MDHEN and SYDVKM. The CDR3 loop spans 13 amino acids. V shed 5 bases and J shed 1 base, with 3 bases lying between them.

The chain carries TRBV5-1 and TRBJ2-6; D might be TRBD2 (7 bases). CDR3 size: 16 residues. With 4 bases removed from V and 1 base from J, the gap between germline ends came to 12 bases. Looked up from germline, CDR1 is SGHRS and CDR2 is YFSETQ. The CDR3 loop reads CASSPGGASGANVLTF. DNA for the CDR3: TGCGCCAGCAGCCCTGGGGGGGCGTCTGGGGCCAACGTCCTGACTTTC.

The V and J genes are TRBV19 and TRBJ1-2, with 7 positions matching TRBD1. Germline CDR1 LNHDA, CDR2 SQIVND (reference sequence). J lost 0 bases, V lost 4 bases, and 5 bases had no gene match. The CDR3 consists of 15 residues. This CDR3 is CASSKGTVPNYGYTF. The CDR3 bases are TGTGCCAGTAGTAAGGGGACAGTTCCTAACTATGGCTACACCTTC.

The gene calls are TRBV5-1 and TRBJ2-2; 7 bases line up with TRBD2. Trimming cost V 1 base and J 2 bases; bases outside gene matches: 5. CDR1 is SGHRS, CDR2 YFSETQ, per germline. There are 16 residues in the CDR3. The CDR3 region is CASSLNLAVNTGELFF. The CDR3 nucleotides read TGCGCCAGCAGCTTGAATCTAGCGGTAAACACCGGGGAGCTGTTTTTT.

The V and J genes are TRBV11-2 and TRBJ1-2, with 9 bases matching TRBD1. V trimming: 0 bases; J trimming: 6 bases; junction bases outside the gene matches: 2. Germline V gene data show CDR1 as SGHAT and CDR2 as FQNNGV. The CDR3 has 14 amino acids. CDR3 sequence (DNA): TGTGCCAGCAGCTTAGAGCGGACAGGGGATGGCTACACCTTC. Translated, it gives CASSLERTGDGYTF.

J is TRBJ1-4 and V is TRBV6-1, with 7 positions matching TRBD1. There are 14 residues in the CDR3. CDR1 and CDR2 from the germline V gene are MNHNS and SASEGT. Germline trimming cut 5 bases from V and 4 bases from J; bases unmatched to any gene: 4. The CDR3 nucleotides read TGTGCCAGCAGTAAGACAGGGTATAATGAAAAACTGTTTTTT. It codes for CASSKTGYNEKLFF.

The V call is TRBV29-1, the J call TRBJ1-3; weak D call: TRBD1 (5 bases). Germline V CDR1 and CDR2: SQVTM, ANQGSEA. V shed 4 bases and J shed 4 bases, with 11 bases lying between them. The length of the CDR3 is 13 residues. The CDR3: CSVVGDWGNTIYF. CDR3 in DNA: TGCAGCGTTGTTGGGGACTGGGGAAACACCATATATTTT. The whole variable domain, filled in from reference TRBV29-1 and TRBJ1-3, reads SAVISQKPSRDICQRGTSLTIQCQVDSQVTMMFWYRQQPGQSLTLIATANQGSEATYESGFVIDKFPISRPNLTFSTLTVSNMSPEDSSIYLCSVVGDWGNTIYFGEGSWLTVV.

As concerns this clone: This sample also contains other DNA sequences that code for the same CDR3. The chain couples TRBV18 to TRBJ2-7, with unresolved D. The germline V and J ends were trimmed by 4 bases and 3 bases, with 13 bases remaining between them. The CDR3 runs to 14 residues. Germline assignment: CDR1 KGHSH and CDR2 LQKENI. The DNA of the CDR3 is TGTGCCAGCTCACGTGGGCCATCCAGCTACGAGCAGTACTTC. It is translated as CASSRGPSSYEQYF. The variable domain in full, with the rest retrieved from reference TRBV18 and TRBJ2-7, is NAGVMQNPRHLVRRRGQEARLRCSPMKGHSHVYWYRQLPEEGLKFMVYLQKENIIDESGMPKERFSAEFPKEGPSILRIQQVVRGDSAAYFCASSRGPSSYEQYFGPGTRLTVT.

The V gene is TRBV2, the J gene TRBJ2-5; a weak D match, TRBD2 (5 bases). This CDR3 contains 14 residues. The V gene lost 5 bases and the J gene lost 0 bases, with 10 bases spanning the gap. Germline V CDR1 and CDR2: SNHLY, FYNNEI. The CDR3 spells CASSQEAYQETQYF. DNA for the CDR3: TGTGCCAGCAGTCAGGAGGCGTACCAAGAGACCCAGTACTTC. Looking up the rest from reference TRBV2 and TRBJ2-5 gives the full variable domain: EPEVTQTPSHQVTQMGQEVILRCVPISNHLYFYWYRQILGQKVEFLVSFYNNEISEKSEIFDDQFSVERPDGSNFTLKIRSTKLEDSAMYFCASSQEAYQETQYFGPGTRLLVL.